Below are 22 T cell receptor beta chains sequenced from a single sample in a study of human versus mouse CDR3 diversity and MHC coevolution. Profiling relied on immunoSEQ multiplex PCR, and the TCRdb table lists in-frame clones only, not all of them. In the table there are about 60,000 clones, roughly 94% of which are singletons. Sequenced input: naive CD4+ T cells from blood. The sample's subset: CD45RO-negative CD62L-positive naive CD4 T cells. The receptors were gathered from a person aged 55 to 75 in good health.

The chain employs TRBV6-1 and TRBJ2-5; D is perhaps TRBD2 (5 bases). Looked up from germline, CDR1 is MNHNS and CDR2 is SASEGT. With 2 bases removed from V and 2 bases from J, the gap between germline ends came to 18 bases. The CDR3 length is 17 residues. The CDR3 nucleotides read TGTGCCAGCAGTGAAAGAAGGCTACGAGGGTTTCAAGAGACCCAGTACTTC. Its translation is CASSERRLRGFQETQYF.

The chain carries TRBV6-5 and TRBJ2-1; TRBD2 matches 7 bases. Germline CDR1 MNHEY, CDR2 SVGAGI. This CDR3 has 11 residues. V lost 8 bases and J lost 8; bases outside the gene matches: 3. CDR3 protein: CASSRGDEQFF. CDR3 DNA sequence: TGTGCCAGCTCCCGGGGGGATGAGCAGTTCTTC.

The V call is TRBV19, the J call TRBJ2-4, with D possibly matching TRBD1 (6 bases). The V end was cut by 4 bases, the J end by 6 bases, with 13 bases between. This CDR3 is built from 14 residues. Germline-derived CDR1 and CDR2 are LNHDA and SQIVND (reference sequence). The CDR3 here is CASSTPPDRNIQYF. Here the CDR3 DNA reads TGTGCCAGTAGTACCCCCCCGGACAGAAACATTCAGTACTTC.

This chain connects TRBV6-5 to TRBJ1-1; 8 bases map to TRBD1. There are 15 residues in the CDR3. Per the germline V gene, CDR1 is MNHEY and CDR2 is SVGAGI. J gave up 1 base and V 6 bases, and 7 bases lay outside the gene matches. The CDR3 DNA reads as TGTGCCAGCAGCCGTCGGGACAGGCGGAACACTGAAGCTTTCTTT. It specifies CASSRRDRRNTEAFF.

The genes are TRBV4-1 and TRBJ2-7, with D tentatively TRBD1 (5 bases). Trimming left V 3 bases short and J 2 bases short, with 20 bases between. This CDR3 region has 17 residues. The germline V gene has CDR1 MGHRA and CDR2 YSYEKL. CDR3 protein: CASSQGPSPGLAYEQYF. CDR3 DNA sequence: TGCGCCAGCAGCCAGGGGCCAAGTCCCGGCTTGGCCTACGAGCAGTACTTC.

The chain joins TRBV19 to TRBJ2-4; a weak D match, TRBD2 (6 bases). Trimming took off 5 bases at V and 0 bases at J, with 20 bases between the two ends. Germline V lookup: CDR1 LNHDA, CDR2 SQIVND (reference sequence). This CDR3 is 18 amino acids long. The CDR3: CASSPAGQEGTAKNIQYF. In DNA, the CDR3 is TGTGCCAGTAGTCCGGCCGGCCAGGAGGGTACAGCCAAAAACATTCAGTACTTC.

This clone has only one observation. The J gene is TRBJ1-2, the V gene TRBV5-1, with 10 nucleotides matching TRBD1. This CDR3 has 15 amino acids. With 4 bases clipped from V and 6 bases from J, the junction kept 9 bases outside the gene matches. Looked up from germline, CDR1 is SGHRS and CDR2 is YFSETQ. The chain's CDR3 is CASSPGQGGENGYTF. CDR3 nucleotides: TGCGCCAGCAGCCCTGGACAGGGGGGAGAAAATGGCTACACCTTC. The variable domain in full, with the rest retrieved from reference TRBV5-1 and TRBJ1-2, is KAGVTQTPRYLIKTRGQQVTLSCSPISGHRSVSWYQQTPGQGLQFLFEYFSETQRNKGNFPGRFSGRQFSNSRSEMNVSTLELGDSALYLCASSPGQGGENGYTFGSGTRLTVV.

V usage is TRBV7-6 and J usage is TRBJ1-6; possibly TRBD1 for D (5 bases). The length of the CDR3 is 14 residues. Germline V lookup: CDR1 SGHVS, CDR2 FNYEAQ. With 1 base removed from V and 9 bases from J, the gap between germline ends came to 10 bases. The CDR3 protein is CASSLGQGGSPLHF. The CDR3 DNA sequence: TGTGCCAGCAGCTTAGGGCAGGGAGGTTCACCCCTCCACTTT.

This rearrangement joins TRBV15 to TRBJ2-6; D not resolved. Trimming left V 5 bases short and J 0 bases short, with 8 bases between. There are 15 residues in the CDR3. Germline CDR1 reads LNHNV; CDR2 reads YYDKDF (reference sequence). The CDR3: CATSARVSGANVLTF. The CDR3 nucleotides are TGTGCCACCAGCGCGCGCGTCTCTGGGGCCAACGTCCTGACTTTC.

The chain uses TRBV5-1 and TRBJ2-5, with D maybe TRBD1 (5 bases). Trimming removed 0 bases from V and 5 bases from J, with 20 bases in between. This CDR3 region has 17 residues. The germline gives CDR1 SGHRS, CDR2 YFSETQ. The DNA for the CDR3 is TGCGCCAGCAGCTTGGTAGGGGCCAATACTCCTCGGGAGACCCAGTACTTC. Translating it yields CASSLVGANTPRETQYF.

This chain connects TRBV29-1 to TRBJ2-7, with D possibly being TRBD1 (6 bases). Deletions cut 7 bases from V and 9 bases from J, with 19 bases between. The CDR3 runs 12 residues. The germline CDR1 and CDR2 sequences are SQVTM and ANQGSEA. CDR3 DNA sequence: TGCAGCGCCCTGAACCCCAGGGGACGGCAGTACTTC. Translation gives CSALNPRGRQYF.

The V gene is TRBV5-1, the J gene TRBJ2-7; TRBD1 agrees at 10 bases. V gave up 4 bases and J gave up 2 bases; unmatched junction bases: 6. There are 15 residues in the CDR3. CDR1 is SGHRS and CDR2 is YFSETQ in the germline V gene. CDR3 DNA sequence: TGCGCCAGCAGCCCCCAGGGGACAGGGGCCTACGAGCAGTACTTC. Translating gives CASSPQGTGAYEQYF.

The chain combines TRBV7-2 with TRBJ1-1, with 9 bases lining up with TRBD1. The J segment lost 7 bases and the V segment lost 2 bases, leaving 11 bases of the junction unmatched. Germline lookup yields CDR1 SGHTA and CDR2 FQGNSA. This CDR3 has 16 amino acids. The CDR3: CASSLKSTGGPIEAFF. DNA for the CDR3: TGTGCCAGCAGCTTAAAATCGACAGGGGGACCCATTGAAGCTTTCTTT. Full variable domain (remainder filled in from reference TRBV7-2 and TRBJ1-1): GAGVSQSPSNKVTEKGKDVELRCDPISGHTALYWYRQSLGQGLEFLIYFQGNSAPDKSGLPSDRFSAERTGGSVSTLTIQRTQQEDSAVYLCASSLKSTGGPIEAFFGQGTRLTVV.

The rearrangement uses TRBV30 and TRBJ2-5; D is perhaps TRBD2 (6 bases). V dropped 0 bases and J dropped 4 bases, with 12 bases sitting between them. Germline V CDR1 and CDR2: GTSNPN, SVGIG (reference sequence). CDR3 size: 14 residues. The CDR3 reads CAWSVGGDGETQYF. The DNA for the CDR3 is TGTGCCTGGAGTGTAGGAGGGGATGGAGAGACCCAGTACTTC.

The V gene is TRBV11-3, the J gene TRBJ1-5, with TRBD1 identical over 9 bases. The V segment lost 3 bases and the J segment 3 bases; nucleotides outside the gene matches: 3. This CDR3 comprises 15 residues. Germline-derived CDR1 and CDR2 are SGHNT and YENEEA. The CDR3 DNA follows: TGTGCCAGCAGCTTCGACAGGGGGGCCAATCAGCCCCAGCATTTT. This encodes CASSFDRGANQPQHF.

V gene TRBV7-8 combines with J gene TRBJ1-2; TRBD1 matches at 8 bases. J gave up 5 bases and V 0 bases, and 11 bases lay outside the gene matches. From germline, CDR1 is SGHVS and CDR2 FQNEAQ. This CDR3 is built from 17 residues. The CDR3, as DNA: TGTGCCAGCAGCTTAGCCGATCCATCAGGGGGCGGGTATGGCTACACCTTC. Residues: CASSLADPSGGGYGYTF.

A remark on this clone: Compared with germline, one end of the junction differs, possibly owing to a read error. The CDR3 spells CASSRTSGRDAQYF. In DNA, the CDR3 is TGTGCCAGCTCCAGGACTAGCGGGAGAGATGCGCAGTATTTT. This chain uses TRBV18 with TRBJ2-3; TRBD2 aligns across 13 bases. CDR1 and CDR2 (germline): KGHSH, LQKENI. The CDR3 is 14 residues long.

The chain has TRBV30 and TRBJ2-5, with D possibly TRBD2 on 6 matching bases. The CDR3 sequence is 13 residues long. Looked up from germline, CDR1 is GTSNPN and CDR2 is SVGIG (reference sequence). Trimming took 5 bases from V and 5 from J, leaving 15 bases between them. DNA of the CDR3: TGTGCCTGGTCCCGCCGGGAGCGGGAGACCCAGTACTTC. Translation: CAWSRRERETQYF.

The chain combines TRBV6-5 with TRBJ1-1; TRBD1 agrees at 7 bases. J lost 1 base, V lost 6 bases, and 5 bases had no gene match. From germline, CDR1 is MNHEY and CDR2 SVGAGI. The length of the CDR3 is 14 residues. The CDR3 is CASRLTGSNTEAFF. The CDR3 nucleotides are TGTGCCAGCAGATTGACAGGGTCGAACACTGAAGCTTTCTTT.

The chain has TRBV5-4 and TRBJ2-1; D is perhaps TRBD2 (6 bases). The V and J ends lost 0 bases and 6 bases respectively, with 13 bases between them. The CDR3 is made up of 15 amino acids. Per germline, CDR1 SGHNT and CDR2 YYREEE (reference sequence). The CDR3 coding sequence is TGTGCCAGCAGCTTGGCTACTAGCAACACCAATGAGCAGTTCTTC. Encoded protein: CASSLATSNTNEQFF.

The V and J genes are TRBV7-9 and TRBJ2-3, with 7 bases lining up with TRBD2. The V and J ends lost 2 bases and 1 base, in that order; junction bases with no gene match: 0. Germline V gives CDR1 SEHNR, CDR2 FQNEAQ (reference sequence). CDR3 size: 14 residues. The CDR3 spells CASSLLAGTDTQYF. CDR3 in DNA: TGTGCCAGCAGCTTACTAGCGGGCACAGATACGCAGTATTTT.

This chain uses TRBV6-5 with TRBJ1-5; 11 positions agree with TRBD1. Trimming at V came to 6 bases and at J to 6 bases, leaving 7 bases not matched to a gene. The CDR3 is made up of 15 amino acids. CDR1 and CDR2 from the germline V gene are MNHEY and SVGAGI. CDR3 protein: CASRPTGTGGQPQHF. CDR3 bases: TGTGCCAGCAGGCCAACCGGGACAGGGGGTCAGCCCCAGCATTTT.